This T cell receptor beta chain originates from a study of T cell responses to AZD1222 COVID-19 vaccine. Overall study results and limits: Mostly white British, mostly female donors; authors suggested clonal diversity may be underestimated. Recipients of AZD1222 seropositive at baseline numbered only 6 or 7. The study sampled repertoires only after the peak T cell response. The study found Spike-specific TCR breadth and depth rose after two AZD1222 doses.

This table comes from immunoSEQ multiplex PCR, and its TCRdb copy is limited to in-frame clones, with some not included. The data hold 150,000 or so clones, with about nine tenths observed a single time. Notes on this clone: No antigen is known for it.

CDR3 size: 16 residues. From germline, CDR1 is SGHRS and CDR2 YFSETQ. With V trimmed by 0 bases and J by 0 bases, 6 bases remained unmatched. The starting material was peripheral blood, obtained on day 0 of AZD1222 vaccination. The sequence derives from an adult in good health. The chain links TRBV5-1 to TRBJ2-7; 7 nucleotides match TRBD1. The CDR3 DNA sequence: TGCGCCAGCAGCTTGGTAAGGGACAGTGACTCCTACGAGCAGTACTTC. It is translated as CASSLVRDSDSYEQYF.